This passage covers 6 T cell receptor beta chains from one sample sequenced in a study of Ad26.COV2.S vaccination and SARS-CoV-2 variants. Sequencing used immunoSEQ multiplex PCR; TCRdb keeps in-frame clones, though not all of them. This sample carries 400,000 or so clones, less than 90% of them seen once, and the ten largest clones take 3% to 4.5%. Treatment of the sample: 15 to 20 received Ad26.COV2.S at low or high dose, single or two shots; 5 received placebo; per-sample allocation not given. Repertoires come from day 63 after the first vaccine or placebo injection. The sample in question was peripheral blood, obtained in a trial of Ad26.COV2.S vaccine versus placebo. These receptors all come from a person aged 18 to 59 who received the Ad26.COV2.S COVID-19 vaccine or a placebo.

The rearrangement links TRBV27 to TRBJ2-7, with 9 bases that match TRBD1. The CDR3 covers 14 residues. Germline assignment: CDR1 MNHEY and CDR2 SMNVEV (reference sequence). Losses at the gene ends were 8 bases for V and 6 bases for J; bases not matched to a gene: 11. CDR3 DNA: TGTGCCAGCGCCACCGGGACAGGGTGGACCGAGCAGTACTTC. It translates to CASATGTGWTEQYF.

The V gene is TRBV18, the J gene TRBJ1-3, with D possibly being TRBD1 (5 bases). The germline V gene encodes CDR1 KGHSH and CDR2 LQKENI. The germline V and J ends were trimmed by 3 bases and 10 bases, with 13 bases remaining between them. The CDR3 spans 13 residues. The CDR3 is CASSPGTERTIYF. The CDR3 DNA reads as TGTGCCAGCTCACCCGGGACGGAAAGGACCATATATTTT.

The chain's CDR3 is CARLLGGGDYGYTF. CDR3 DNA sequence: TGTGCCCGACTTTTGGGGGGAGGAGATTATGGCTACACCTTC. The V gene is TRBV2, the J gene TRBJ1-2; D perhaps matches TRBD1 (5 bases). The CDR3 consists of 14 residues. CDR1 is SNHLY, CDR2 FYNNEI, per germline. The V end was cut by 11 bases, the J end by 5 bases, with 21 bases between. Full variable domain (remainder filled in from reference TRBV2 and TRBJ1-2): EPEVTQTPSHQVTQMGQEVILRCVPISNHLYFYWYRQILGQKVEFLVSFYNNEISEKSEIFDDQFSVERPDGSNFTLKIRSTKLEDSAMYFCARLLGGGDYGYTFGSGTRLTVV.

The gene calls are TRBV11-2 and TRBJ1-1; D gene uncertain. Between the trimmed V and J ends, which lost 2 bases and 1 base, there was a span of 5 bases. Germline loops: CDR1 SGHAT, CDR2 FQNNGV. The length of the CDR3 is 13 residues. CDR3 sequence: CASSLRQNTEAFF. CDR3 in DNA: TGTGCCAGCAGCTTAAGACAGAACACTGAAGCTTTCTTT.

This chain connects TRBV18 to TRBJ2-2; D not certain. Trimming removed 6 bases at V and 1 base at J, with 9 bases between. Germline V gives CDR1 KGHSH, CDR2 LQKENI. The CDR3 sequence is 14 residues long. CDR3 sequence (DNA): TGTGCCAGCTCTAGAACGGAGAACACCGGGGAGCTGTTTTTT. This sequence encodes CASSRTENTGELFF.

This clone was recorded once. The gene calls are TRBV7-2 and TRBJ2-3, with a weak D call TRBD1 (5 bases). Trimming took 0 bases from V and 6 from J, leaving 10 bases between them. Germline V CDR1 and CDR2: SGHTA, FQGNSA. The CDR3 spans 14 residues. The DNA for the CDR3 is TGTGCCAGCAGCTTAGCGGCAGGGCGCGATACGCAGTATTTT. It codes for CASSLAAGRDTQYF. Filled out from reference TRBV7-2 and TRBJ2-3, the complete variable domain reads GAGVSQSPSNKVTEKGKDVELRCDPISGHTALYWYRQSLGQGLEFLIYFQGNSAPDKSGLPSDRFSAERTGGSVSTLTIQRTQQEDSAVYLCASSLAAGRDTQYFGPGTRLTVL.